The 24 T cell receptor beta chains below come from one sample, sequenced in a study of type 1 regulatory T cells. Each CDR3 protein is one row after TCRdb ran MiXCR on the reads. The table has 15,000 to 20,000 distinct CDR3 sequences, around 9.6% seen once. The sequenced material came from CD4+ T cells, either the whole sample or a sorted fraction (not recorded which). These receptors all come from a human donor in good health.

This clonotype occurred many times. J is TRBJ2-1 and V is TRBV5-5, with D maybe TRBD1 (6 bases). The V gene lost 0 bases and the J gene lost 0 bases, with 10 bases spanning the gap. The CDR3 spans 16 residues. CDR1 and CDR2 (germline): SGHKS, YYEKEE (reference sequence). CDR3 DNA: TGTGCCAGCAGCTTGGCCGGGACACCCTCCTACAATGAGCAGTTCTTC. Amino acid sequence: CASSLAGTPSYNEQFF.

This clonotype was picked up many times. CDR3 residues: CASSWNSGPMNTEAFF. The CDR3 DNA reads as TGTGCCAGCTCCTGGAATTCGGGTCCCATGAACACTGAAGCTTTCTTT. This chain uses TRBV18 with TRBJ1-1; D gene unclear. V was cut by 6 bases and J by 0 bases, with 17 bases left in between. This CDR3 has 16 amino acids. Germline values: CDR1 KGHSH, CDR2 LQKENI. The whole variable domain, filled in from reference TRBV18 and TRBJ1-1, reads NAGVMQNPRHLVRRRGQEARLRCSPMKGHSHVYWYRQLPEEGLKFMVYLQKENIIDESGMPKERFSAEFPKEGPSILRIQQVVRGDSAAYFCASSWNSGPMNTEAFFGQGTRLTVV.

The sample holds a few counts of this clonotype. This chain uses TRBV13 with TRBJ2-7; 13 bases align to TRBD2. The trim removed 6 bases at V and 6 bases at J, leaving 5 bases unmatched. Per the germline V gene, CDR1 is PRHDT and CDR2 is FYEKMQ (reference sequence). This CDR3 has 14 amino acids. In DNA form, the CDR3 reads TGTGCCAGCAGACATAGACTAGCGGGAGGCGAGCAGTACTTC. This codes for CASRHRLAGGEQYF.

Ten or more counts support this clonotype. The chain employs TRBV5-1 and TRBJ2-7; D is ambiguous. The germline gives CDR1 SGHRS, CDR2 YFSETQ. The CDR3 length is 12 residues. The ends were cut back, 0 bases at V and 4 bases at J, with 5 bases in the middle. This chain's CDR3 is CASSLGAYEQYF. CDR3 nucleotide sequence: TGCGCCAGCAGCTTGGGTGCGTACGAGCAGTACTTC.

By proportion, this clonotype is medium-sized (0.01 to 0.1%). The genes are TRBV6-8 and TRBJ1-5; D perhaps matches TRBD1 (6 bases). V gave up 4 bases and J gave up 0 bases, with 10 bases separating them. The V gene's germline CDR1 is MNHGY and CDR2 SAAAGT. This CDR3 has 15 amino acids. This CDR3 reads CASSWTDYSNQPQHF. The CDR3 DNA follows: TGTGCCAGCAGTTGGACAGATTATAGCAATCAGCCCCAGCATTTT.

The sample holds many counts of this clonotype. V gene TRBV3-1 combines with J gene TRBJ2-7; D possibly corresponds to TRBD2 (6 bases). CDR1 and CDR2 (germline): LGHDT, YNNKEL (reference sequence). CDR3 length equals 14 residues. V lost 4 bases and J 7 bases, leaving 17 bases between the germline ends. CDR3 DNA sequence: TGTGCCAGCAGCCGGGACTTCTCCGGAGGGGAGCAGTACTTC. This gives the protein CASSRDFSGGEQYF.

By share, this clonotype ranks as medium-sized. The rearrangement uses TRBV5-8 and TRBJ1-6; TRBD1 agrees at 7 bases. After removal of 4 bases from V and 7 bases from J, the junction contained 5 bases not matched to a gene. Germline V CDR1 and CDR2: SGHTS, YDEGEE. There are 14 residues in the CDR3. For the CDR3, the DNA is TGTGCCAGCAGCCGGACAGGAGGAAATTCACCCCTCCACTTT. Its protein is CASSRTGGNSPLHF.

As for this clonotype: Given a much more abundant clone one base away, this may be a read error. This chain joins TRBV5-1 and TRBJ2-3; the D is unclear. Germline CDR1 SGHRS, CDR2 YFSETQ. The CDR3 loop spans 17 amino acids. CDR3 nucleotide sequence: TGCGCCAGCAACTTGAATCCGGGCCGCTTCAACACAGATACGCAGTATTTT. It codes for CASNLNPGRFNTDTQYF.

The chain combines TRBV11-1 with TRBJ2-1; 10 nucleotides line up with TRBD2. Looked up from germline, CDR1 is SGHAT and CDR2 is FQDESV (reference sequence). This CDR3 comprises 16 residues. Trimming removed 3 bases from V and 1 base from J; junction bases left unmatched: 3. This chain's CDR3 is CASSFLLAGSYNEQFF. DNA of the CDR3: TGTGCCAGCAGCTTTTTACTAGCGGGATCCTACAATGAGCAGTTCTTC.

This clonotype was seen many times. V and J are TRBV29-1 and TRBJ2-7; a possible D gene is TRBD2 (6 bases). Trimming removed 0 bases from V and 5 bases from J, with 8 bases in between. Per the germline V gene, CDR1 is SQVTM and CDR2 is ANQGSEA. The CDR3 spans 12 residues. The CDR3: CSVEDGRNEQYF. The CDR3, as DNA: TGCAGCGTTGAAGACGGGAGAAACGAGCAGTACTTC.

This clonotype was recorded at least ten times. The chain joins TRBV10-3 to TRBJ1-5; 7 bases are shared with TRBD1. The CDR3 spans 16 residues. After removal of 3 bases from V and 3 bases from J, the junction contained 8 bases not matched to a gene. CDR1 and CDR2 (germline): ENHRY, SYGVKD. Here the CDR3 reads CAISEEGAQNNQPQHF. For the CDR3, the DNA is TGTGCCATCAGTGAAGAGGGGGCGCAGAACAATCAGCCCCAGCATTTT.

This clonotype is medium-sized in the sample. This chain uses TRBV29-1 with TRBJ2-1, with D maybe TRBD2 (5 bases). There are 12 residues in the CDR3. V was cut by 7 bases and J by 5 bases, with 12 bases left in between. CDR1 is SQVTM and CDR2 is ANQGSEA in the germline V gene. This CDR3 is CSARRSNNEQFF. The CDR3 DNA follows: TGCAGCGCCCGGAGGTCGAACAATGAGCAGTTCTTC.

There are many counts of this clonotype. CDR3 nucleotide sequence: TGCGCCAGCAGCATCGACAGCTATAGCAATCAGCCCCAGCATTTT. Amino acids: CASSIDSYSNQPQHF. V is TRBV5-1 and J is TRBJ1-5; D perhaps matches TRBD1 (5 bases). CDR3 length: 15 residues. V was cut by 4 bases and J by 0 bases, with 11 bases left in between. Germline CDR1 and CDR2: SGHRS and YFSETQ.

As for this clonotype: A much larger clone lies a single base off, so this may be a read error. The V gene is TRBV30, the J gene TRBJ2-2; unclear D gene. This CDR3 contains 13 residues. The germline gives CDR1 GTSNPN, CDR2 SVGIG (reference sequence). CDR3 amino acids: CAWRQTNAGELFF. The CDR3 region has the DNA TGTGCCTGGAGGCAGACGAACGCCGGGGAGCTGTTTTTT.

This clonotype was detected many times. The rearrangement uses TRBV7-9 and TRBJ2-1; tentatively, D is TRBD1 (6 bases). V dropped 4 bases and J dropped 2 bases, with 12 bases sitting between them. The CDR3 is 15 amino acids. From germline, CDR1 is SEHNR and CDR2 FQNEAQ (reference sequence). The CDR3 DNA is TGTGCCAGCAGCTCCGACAGGATTACCTACAATGAGCAGTTCTTC. Its protein product is CASSSDRITYNEQFF.

In its sample, this clonotype was seen many times. The chain is built from TRBV6-5 and TRBJ1-6; D gene ambiguous. V lost 3 bases to trimming and J lost 0 bases, with 12 bases between them. Germline lookup yields CDR1 MNHEY and CDR2 SVGAGI. The CDR3 covers 17 residues. This chain's CDR3 is CASSYSAVRSYNSPLHF. CDR3 in DNA: TGTGCCAGCAGTTATTCGGCGGTACGCTCCTATAATTCACCCCTCCACTTT.

The J gene is TRBJ2-4, the V gene TRBV15; D perhaps matches TRBD1 (6 bases). Germline V gene lookup returns CDR1 LNHNV and CDR2 YYDKDF (reference sequence). The CDR3 has 17 residues. The V gene lost 0 bases and the J gene lost 6 bases, with 18 bases spanning the gap. CDR3 DNA: TGTGCCACCAGCAGAGATTGGACAGCGACGAGGGGAAACATTCAGTACTTC. Translation: CATSRDWTATRGNIQYF.

Details on this clonotype: Germline and junction disagree at one end, which may indicate a read error. The J gene is TRBJ2-2, the V gene TRBV20-1; D may match TRBD1 or TRBD2 (5 bases each). The CDR3 covers 14 residues. Germline CDR1 DFQATT, CDR2 SNEGSKA (reference sequence). Here the CDR3 DNA reads TGCAGTGCTAGAACCCCTATCGGGGCCGGGGAGCTGCTTTTT. Its translation: CSARTPIGAGELLF.

This clonotype is medium-sized by share. CDR3: CSAEGALDTQYF. DNA for the CDR3: TGCAGTGCTGAGGGTGCCTTGGATACGCAGTATTTT. V and J are TRBV20-1 and TRBJ2-3; D is perhaps TRBD2 (5 bases). Germline CDR1 is DFQATT and CDR2 is SNEGSKA (reference sequence). The V and J ends lost 5 bases and 6 bases respectively, with 12 bases between them. The CDR3 is 12 amino acids.

This clonotype was counted ten times or more. This chain joins TRBV18 and TRBJ1-5; D possibly corresponds to TRBD1 (5 bases). V was clipped by 3 bases and J by 4 bases, with 10 bases between them. The CDR3 spans 14 residues. The germline V gene encodes CDR1 KGHSH and CDR2 LQKENI. CDR3 coding DNA: TGTGCCAGCTCACCGTTAAAGGGGAATCAGCCCCAGCATTTT. Protein: CASSPLKGNQPQHF.

Concerning this clonotype: A much larger clone sits a single nucleotide away, making a read error possible. The chain recombines TRBV28 with TRBJ1-5; weak D call: TRBD1 (6 bases). The V gene's germline CDR1 is MDHEN and CDR2 SYDVKM. Trimming removed 11 bases from V and 2 bases from J, with 10 bases in between. CDR3 length: 12 amino acids. CDR3 DNA sequence: TGTGCCCCCGGGGGCGGCAATCAGCCCCAGCATTTT. Amino acid sequence: CAPGGGNQPQHF.

At least ten counts were recorded for this clonotype. V and J are TRBV2 and TRBJ1-6; 10 positions agree with TRBD1. The CDR3 is 14 amino acids. The germline gives CDR1 SNHLY, CDR2 FYNNEI. With 8 bases clipped from V and 6 bases from J, the junction kept 4 bases outside the gene matches. Here the CDR3 DNA reads TGTGCCAGCGGTCGGGACAGGGGTAATTCACCCCTCCACTTT. Translation: CASGRDRGNSPLHF.

The count of this clonotype is one. CDR3 sequence (DNA): TGTGCCAGCAGCTTAGCGGGAGCGGGAGGTTACGAGCAGTACTTC. Translation gives CASSLAGAGGYEQYF. The chain employs TRBV7-2 and TRBJ2-7, with TRBD2 matching 9 bases. The junction had 4 bases not matched to a gene; V was cut back by 0 bases and J by 4 bases. There are 15 residues in the CDR3. Germline V gives CDR1 SGHTA, CDR2 FQGNSA.

With respect to this clonotype: A single base separates this from a much larger clone, so it may be a read error. The J gene is TRBJ2-1, the V gene TRBV29-1, with D tentatively TRBD2 (5 bases). This CDR3 spans 11 amino acids. V was cut by 8 bases and J by 10 bases, with 15 bases left in between. Germline V CDR1 and CDR2: SQVTM, ANQGSEA. The CDR3 DNA reads TGCAGCATGCCCTCGGGGTCGGAGCAGTTCTTC. Translation gives CSMPSGSEQFF.